This T cell receptor beta chain came from a study of T cells in Graves' hyperthyroidism and ophthalmopathy (dated by TCRdb to the late 2010s). About the study as a whole: Peripheral blood samples were taken at initial diagnosis, before any treatment was given. To identify TCR V-J signatures that set the groups apart, the researchers used a discovery cohort of 95 to 100 patients, made up of approximately 43 with Graves' ophthalmopathy and 57 with stable Graves' hyperthyroidism. Prospective prediction of ophthalmopathy was tested in an independent validation cohort of approximately 18 hyperthyroidism patients and 17 patients who later progressed to ophthalmopathy. The 100 discovery patients were randomly split 7:3 into training and test sets. In addition, the study compared T-cell repertoires in thyroid tissue and in blood from a handful of Graves' hyperthyroidism patients. After sampling, hyperthyroidism patients received methimazole starting at 30 mg daily, and ophthalmopathy patients received high-dose intravenous methylprednisolone. TCR Vbeta CDR3 sequencing of 140 or so peripheral blood samples (43 ophthalmopathy, around 80 hyperthyroidism and 17 progressor patients) is reported in the paper.

As to this clonotype: What this receptor recognizes is not known. The junction departs from the called germline gene at one end, perhaps through a read error.

Sequences SEHNR (CDR1) and FQNEAQ (CDR2) are obtained from the germline V gene (reference sequence). The CDR3 runs 14 amino acids, cysteine and phenylalanine included. Just CDR3 DNA is preserved here, 42 bases in frame from base 1. Stable Graves' hyperthyroidism was defined as the absence of progression to ophthalmopathy over 18 months of follow-up. Hyperthyroidism patients were aged 18 to 65 years and newly diagnosed, with disease duration of less than 2 months. Exclusion was applied to patients with uncontrolled infections, other autoimmune diseases, pregnancy or lactation. Diagnoses were based on clinical symptoms, serum thyroxine and TRAb, thyroid ultrasound and orbital computed tomography. Ficoll-Paque density gradient centrifugation was used to isolate PBMCs from around 10 ml of fresh peripheral blood. Total RNA was extracted using Trizol reagent, and RNA quality was assessed on an Agilent 2100 Bioanalyzer.

Results the study describes overall, beyond this receptor: Blood samples also contained most of the expanded thyroid clonotypes (frequency above 0.001), which suggests that blood repertoires may reflect thyroid immune responses. In cross-validation, a model built on a 13 V-J signature told ophthalmopathy apart from stable hyperthyroidism with 87.88% sensitivity and around 83% specificity, and in testing the same model reached 80%/75%. No statistical method was used to fix the sample size in advance, and group allocation was not hidden from the investigators. In validation, progression to ophthalmopathy was predicted by the model with almost 71% sensitivity and 72.22% specificity, a median of around 5.9 months before onset.

TCR beta CDR3 regions were amplified from RNA transcripts. The TCR CDR3 was subjected to a first round of RT-PCR using the HTBI primer set and the Qiagen OneStep RT-PCR kit. Libraries were constructed in a second round of multiplex PCR, after which size selection and purification were carried out. Libraries were sequenced paired-end with 100 bp reads on an Illumina HiSeq2000. The authors' analysis ran thus. SOAPnuke was used to process the raw data, removing reads that contained adapters or uncalled bases, had a mean Phred below 15, or lacked an exact match to the constant primer or identifier. COPE v1.2.5 was used to merge high-quality paired reads, and clonotypes were defined as unique nucleotide sequences. MiTCR v1.1 was used to align the clonotypes against IMGT TRBV, TRBD and TRBJ reference segments. Only V-J combinations with frequency above 0.0001, covering about 99% of repertoires, were analysed. A TCS score was defined as the ratio of F50 (clonal expansion) to E x V (chaos), with BLOSUM62-based TCRdist applied between CDR3 peptides within each V-J. Welch's t-statistics and random forest reduced 450 to 600 V-J features to 10 to 15, which were used in a naive Bayes classifier (R e1071). The similarity between thyroid and blood repertoires was quantified using the Morisita-Horn index. TCRdb reprocessing: public reads trimmed at Q25 with fastp, clones called with MiXCR, in-frame beta chains kept. Records with the same CDR3 protein are collapsed into one entry carrying the most frequent genes and DNA. These V and J calls derive from TCRdb rather than the authors' analysis. The sample records roughly 800,000 distinct CDR3 sequences, roughly 37% of which are singletons. The biggest ten clones account for 7% to 10% of the sample.

The sequence derives from a man between 18 and 35 years old with Graves' hyperthyroidism. Recombination joined TRBV7-9 with TRBJ2-7, with the D segment identity uncertain. Sequencing input: blood. The nucleotides are TGTGCCAGCAGCTTAGGGCTAGGGTCCTACGGGCAGTACTTC. Translated, it reads CASSLGLGSYGQYF.